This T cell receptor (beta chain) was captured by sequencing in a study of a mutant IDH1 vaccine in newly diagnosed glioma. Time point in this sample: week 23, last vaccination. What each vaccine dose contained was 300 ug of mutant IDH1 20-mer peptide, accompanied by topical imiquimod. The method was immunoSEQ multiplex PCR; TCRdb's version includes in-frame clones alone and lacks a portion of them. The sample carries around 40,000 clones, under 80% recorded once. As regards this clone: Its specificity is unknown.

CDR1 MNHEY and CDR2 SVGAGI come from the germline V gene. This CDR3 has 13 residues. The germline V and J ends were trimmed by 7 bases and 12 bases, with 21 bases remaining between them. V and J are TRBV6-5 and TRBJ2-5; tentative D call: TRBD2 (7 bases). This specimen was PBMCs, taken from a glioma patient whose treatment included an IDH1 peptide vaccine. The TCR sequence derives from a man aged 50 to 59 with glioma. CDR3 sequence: CASMAGDTTQEYF. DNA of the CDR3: TGTGCCAGCATGGCGGGGGACACAACCCAGGAGTACTTC.